This TCR beta chain was recorded in a study of blood T cell repertoires in COVID-19. Overall study context: Sources were T cells, B-cell-depleted T cells, or PBMCs; the material itself was cDNA or gDNA.

Enrollment of patients from Seattle took place during active infection, with longitudinal follow-up. Germline loops: CDR1 SGHTA, CDR2 FQGTGA. Trimming at V came to 2 bases and at J to 0 bases, leaving 2 bases not matched to a gene. CDR3 length: 15 amino acids. Authors' data handling: By means of reference gene primer amplification, nucleated cell counts were estimated. Data came from immunoSEQ multiplex PCR; TCRdb stores just in-frame clones and leaves some out. D and trimming come from the DNA, and the V and J calls and clone size come from that table. The sample yields about 350,000 clones, more than 70% seen once. This clone was seen once. This sample includes further DNA sequences coding for the same CDR3.

The material sequenced was peripheral blood. This TCR was sampled from a woman aged 60-75 years with COVID-19, enrolled during active disease. The chain links TRBV7-3 to TRBJ2-3; 7 positions match TRBD2. The CDR3 here is CASSLSSGSTDTQYF. CDR3 sequence (DNA): TGTGCCAGCAGCTTATCTAGCGGTAGCACAGATACGCAGTATTTT.